The T cell receptor beta chain described here comes from a study of CD8 T cells in cerebrospinal fluid in Alzheimer's disease. Whole-study findings and limits: Healthy subjects less often had a clone of at least 3% than Alzheimer's patients. Patients with mild cognitive impairment or Alzheimer's disease had a larger top CSF clone percentage than controls.

Profiling of CSF cells used 10X single-cell V(D)J plus 5' expression. TCRdb re-called the 10x single-cell sequencing reads; every CDR3 protein appears as one record, without DNA. The sample table sets out 1,000 or so distinct CDR3 sequences. This clonotype shows up as medium-sized (0.01 to 0.1%) by frequency. Its antigen remains unidentified. CDR1 LGHNA and CDR2 YNFKEQ come from the germline V gene. The CDR3 totals 16 residues. This TCR was recovered from a human donor with Alzheimer's disease. The chain combines TRBV4-2 with TRBJ2-7; TCRdb's D call of TRBD2 is untestable without DNA. Sample: cerebrospinal fluid. The CDR3 loop is CASSQGGLAGADEQYF.